Below, one T cell receptor (beta chain) is given with its context. The data originate from a study of shared clonotypes between healthy human individuals. CDR1 is GTSNPN, CDR2 SVGIG, per germline (reference sequence). Trimming removed 7 bases from V and 4 bases from J; junction bases left unmatched: 14. The CDR3 sequence is 16 residues long. The donors were adults (healthy and HIV-negative) with no recent acute infections or vaccinations. CD45RA+ naive and CD45RA-negative memory subsets were separated from CD4+ cells. The repertoire was sequenced with immunoSEQ multiplex PCR; TCRdb's copy has only in-frame clones and lacks some. The profile shows millions of clones, more than 90% of them singletons.

The chain has TRBV30 and TRBJ1-5, with TRBD1 matching 9 bases. This sequence was found in a man younger than 30 in good health. Sequenced material: naive CD4+ T cells sorted from blood. The subset denotes: CD45RA+ positively selected. CDR3 residues: CASEGGQGGGNQPQHF. Here the CDR3 DNA reads TGTGCCTCCGAGGGGGGACAGGGAGGAGGAAATCAGCCCCAGCATTTT.